This entry concerns a single T cell receptor beta chain. V dropped 3 bases and J dropped 3; count of bases not matched to a gene: 3. The CDR3 sequence is 15 residues long. The germline gives CDR1 SGDLS, CDR2 YYNGEE. This specimen belongs to a study of CD8 T cells in Susac syndrome. Sequencing targeted TCR beta in T cells from blood (CD8+ and CD4+). The multiple sclerosis control cohort comprised treatment-naive individuals presenting with stable or active relapsing-remitting disease. Reverse transcription used roughly 0.45 to 1 ug RNA and random hexamers. Across 54 Vbeta and 13 Jbeta, immunoSEQ multiplex PCR amplified TCR beta CDR3. TCRdb reprocessed the immunoSEQ multiplex PCR reads with MiXCR, giving one entry per CDR3 protein. The profile shows 120,000 or so distinct CDR3 sequences, approximately 94% of them singletons.

Specimen: CD4+ T cells from PBMCs. The clonotype originates from a human donor with multiple sclerosis. The J gene is TRBJ2-3, the V gene TRBV9; 11 nucleotides line up with TRBD2. CDR3 DNA: TGTGCCAGCAGCGGTAGCGGGGGGGCGACAGATACGCAGTATTTT. It encodes CASSGSGGATDTQYF.